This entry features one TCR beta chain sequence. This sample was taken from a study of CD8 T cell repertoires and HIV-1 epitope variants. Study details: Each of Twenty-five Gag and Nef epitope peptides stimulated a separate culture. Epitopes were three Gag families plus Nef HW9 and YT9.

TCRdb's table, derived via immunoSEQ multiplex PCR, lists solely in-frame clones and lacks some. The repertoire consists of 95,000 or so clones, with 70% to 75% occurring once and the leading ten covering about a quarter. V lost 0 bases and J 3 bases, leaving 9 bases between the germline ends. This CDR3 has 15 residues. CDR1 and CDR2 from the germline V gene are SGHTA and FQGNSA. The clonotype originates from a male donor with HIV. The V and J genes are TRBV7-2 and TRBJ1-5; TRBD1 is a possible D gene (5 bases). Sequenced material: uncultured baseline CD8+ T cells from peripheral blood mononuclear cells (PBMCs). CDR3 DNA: TGTGCCAGCAGCTTAGCGCGGGGCCTCAATCAGCCCCAGCATTTT. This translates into CASSLARGLNQPQHF.